Given below is one TCR beta chain in context. This entry is derived from a study of blood T cell repertoires in COVID-19. Looking at the study overall: Material from acute and convalescent COVID-19 was sourced from the United States, Italy and Spain. Nucleic acid was either cDNA or gDNA, and it came from T cells, B-cell-depleted T cells, or PBMCs.

Per the original methods: Nucleated cell number was recorded as an estimate derived from reference gene primer amplification. The protocol was immunoSEQ multiplex PCR, while the TCRdb copy is restricted to in-frame clones and leaves out a portion. The V and J calls and clone size come from that table; D and trimming were worked out from the DNA. The sample shows about 220,000 clones, 80% of them seen only once. V lost 6 bases to trimming and J lost 6 bases; unmatched junction nucleotides: 11. The germline V gene encodes CDR1 LNHDA and CDR2 SQIVND (reference sequence). This CDR3 has 15 residues. This clonotype was sampled from a human donor in a cohort sampled during active COVID-19. The sample consisted of peripheral blood. This chain uses TRBV19 with TRBJ1-5; 7 nucleotides align to TRBD1. In DNA form, the CDR3 reads TGTGCCAGTAGGGAAGACAGGGAGAGGGGTCAGCCCCAGCATTTT. Translating gives CASREDRERGQPQHF.